This T cell receptor beta chain comes out of a study of OX40 agonist ivuxolimab in advanced cancers. The overall study: Patients with hepatocellular carcinoma, melanoma, renal cell or head and neck cancer made up the dose-escalation patients.

The method was immunoSEQ multiplex PCR; TCRdb's version includes in-frame clones alone and lacks a portion of them. Found here are 75,000 to 100,000 clones, roughly 85% of them singletons; the top ten hold approximately 1.9%. Peripheral blood came from all dose cohorts at three timepoints. There are 15 residues in the CDR3. The J segment lost 4 bases and the V segment lost 0 bases, leaving 3 bases of the junction unmatched. From germline, CDR1 is SGHRS and CDR2 YFSETQ. Sequences were derived from CD4+ or CD8+ T cells sorted from blood, sampled in a trial of the OX40 agonist ivuxolimab. The TCR comes from an adult with an advanced solid tumor such as melanoma, head and neck, liver or kidney cancer. V usage is TRBV5-1 and J usage is TRBJ2-1, with 8 bases identical to TRBD1. In DNA, the CDR3 is TGCGCCAGCAGCTTGGACAGGGGGAGATACAATGAGCAGTTCTTC. This codes for CASSLDRGRYNEQFF.